This entry lists 23 T cell receptor beta chains sequenced from one sample in a study of blood T cell repertoires in COVID-19. This table comes from immunoSEQ multiplex PCR, and its TCRdb copy is limited to in-frame clones, with some not included. The sample includes about 80,000 clones, under 80% of them seen just once. The sample taken for sequencing was peripheral blood. The origin of the receptors is a man aged 60 to 75 with COVID-19, enrolled during active disease.

This chain's CDR3 is CASIASSGLPTQYF. CDR3 coding DNA: TGTGCCAGCATCGCGTCTAGCGGGCTACCGACCCAGTACTTC. V and J are TRBV6-5 and TRBJ2-5; 8 nucleotides match TRBD2. CDR3 length: 14 residues. Germline V gene lookup returns CDR1 MNHEY and CDR2 SVGAGI. V trimming: 7 bases; J trimming: 7 bases; junction bases outside the gene matches: 11.

The V gene is TRBV27, the J gene TRBJ2-3; tentative D call: TRBD2 (6 bases). V was trimmed by 4 bases and J by 6 bases, leaving 17 bases between them. The CDR3 consists of 15 residues. In germline, CDR1 is MNHEY, CDR2 SMNVEV (reference sequence). CDR3 nucleotides: TGTGCCAGCAGTTCCCTGACGGGGGATTGGGATACGCAGTATTTT. It yields the protein CASSSLTGDWDTQYF.

CDR3 DNA: TGTGCCAGTAGGGTGGACAGGGCGGCCGGGGAGCTGTTTTTT. Protein product: CASRVDRAAGELFF. The chain joins TRBV19 to TRBJ2-2; TRBD1 matches at 8 bases. The ends lost 6 bases at V and 6 bases at J; junction bases unmatched: 6. The CDR3 consists of 14 residues. Germline V gene data show CDR1 as LNHDA and CDR2 as SQIVND (reference sequence).

This chain connects TRBV5-8 to TRBJ2-1, with TRBD2 matching 7 bases. After removal of 4 bases from V and 0 bases from J, the junction contained 4 bases not matched to a gene. The CDR3 contains 15 residues. Germline V gene sequence: CDR1 SGHTS, CDR2 YDEGEE. CDR3 sequence: CASSPRGSSYNEQFF. The CDR3 DNA reads TGTGCCAGCAGCCCGCGGGGGAGCTCCTACAATGAGCAGTTCTTC.

The V and J genes are TRBV29-1 and TRBJ1-1; 7 positions match TRBD1. Trimming took 5 bases from V and 4 from J; bases not matched to a gene: 7. The CDR3 extends over 13 amino acids. Germline V gene lookup returns CDR1 SQVTM and CDR2 ANQGSEA. CDR3 sequence reads: CSVSQGEVTEAFF. In DNA, the CDR3 is TGCAGCGTTTCCCAGGGGGAAGTCACTGAAGCTTTCTTT.

This clone has only one observation. This chain links TRBV6-2 or TRBV6-3 with TRBJ2-7; TRBD1 is a possible D gene (6 bases). CDR1 is MNHEY, CDR2 SVGEGT, per germline. The V and J ends lost 0 bases and 3 bases respectively, with 24 bases between them. This CDR3 has 19 amino acids. The CDR3 loop reads CASSYSLRDTQLTGYEQYF. In DNA, the CDR3 is TGTGCCAGCAGTTACTCCCTCCGGGACACCCAGCTCACGGGCTACGAGCAGTACTTC.

The chain has TRBV7-9 and TRBJ2-3, with D perhaps matching TRBD2 (5 bases). The V gene's germline CDR1 is SEHNR and CDR2 FQNEAQ (reference sequence). V shed 1 base and J shed 9 bases, with 8 bases lying between them. The CDR3 covers 12 residues. CDR3 amino acids: CASSLELATQYF. The CDR3 nucleotides read TGTGCCAGCAGCTTAGAATTAGCGACGCAGTATTTT. The full variable domain, completed using reference TRBV7-9 and TRBJ2-3, is DTGVSQNPRHKITKRGQNVTFRCDPISEHNRLYWYRQTLGQGPEFLTYFQNEAQLEKSRLLSDRFSAERPKGSFSTLEIQRTEQGDSAMYLCASSLELATQYFGPGTRLTVL.

The chain combines TRBV4-1 with TRBJ1-5; 8 bases are shared with TRBD1. The CDR3 totals 20 residues. The V gene end was trimmed by 1 base and the J gene end by 0 bases; junction bases not matched to a gene: 14. The germline V gene has CDR1 MGHRA and CDR2 YSYEKL. CDR3 region: CASSQGPSGQEFYSNQPQHF. The CDR3 nucleotides are TGCGCCAGCAGCCAAGGGCCTTCGGGACAGGAGTTTTATAGCAATCAGCCCCAGCATTTT.

This clone was recorded a few times. This chain connects TRBV19 to TRBJ2-3, with 14 bases aligning to TRBD2. Germline trimming cut 4 bases from V and 5 bases from J; bases unmatched to any gene: 5. CDR3 size: 16 residues. Germline CDR1 reads LNHDA; CDR2 reads SQIVND (reference sequence). The CDR3 nucleotides read TGTGCCAGTAGTAAAGGACTAGCGGGAGGTTTAGATACGCAGTATTTT. Translated: CASSKGLAGGLDTQYF.

The V gene is TRBV6-4, the J gene TRBJ2-4, with 11 bases identical to TRBD2. V trimming: 0 bases; J trimming: 0 bases; junction bases outside the gene matches: 13. CDR1 and CDR2 (germline): MRHNA, SNTAGT. The CDR3 is 21 residues long. The CDR3 region has the DNA TGTGCCAGCAGTGACTCGATTCGGCCTAGCGGGAGGCTCATAGCCAAAAACATTCAGTACTTC. Amino acids: CASSDSIRPSGRLIAKNIQYF.

The V call is TRBV4-1, the J call TRBJ2-7; 9 bases fit TRBD1. With V trimmed by 0 bases and J by 3 bases, 6 bases remained unmatched. Germline lookup yields CDR1 MGHRA and CDR2 YSYEKL. CDR3 length: 16 amino acids. In DNA, the CDR3 is TGCGCCAGCAGCCAAGATGTGGGACAGGGACACTACGAGCAGTACTTC. This sequence encodes CASSQDVGQGHYEQYF.

This clone was detected only a few times. V usage is TRBV7-9 and J usage is TRBJ2-1, with TRBD2 matching 7 bases. V was pared by 3 bases and J by 10 bases, with 0 bases of the junction left unmatched. CDR3 size: 11 residues. Germline CDR1 reads SEHNR; CDR2 reads FQNEAQ (reference sequence). The CDR3 DNA sequence: TGTGCCAGCAGCTTGACTAGCGAGCAGTTCTTC. Translation: CASSLTSEQFF.

V gene TRBV5-1 combines with J gene TRBJ1-2, with no clear D. Trimming took 6 bases from V and 5 from J, leaving 14 bases between them. Germline V gene lookup returns CDR1 SGHRS and CDR2 YFSETQ. CDR3 size: 13 residues. The DNA for the CDR3 is TGCGCCAGCACCCCTGGCGGGGAATATGGCTACACCTTC. Its translation is CASTPGGEYGYTF.

The chain is built from TRBV18 and TRBJ2-7; TRBD2 aligns across 9 bases. CDR3 length equals 14 residues. Germline-derived CDR1 and CDR2 are KGHSH and LQKENI. J lost 5 bases, V lost 4 bases, and 6 bases had no gene match. CDR3 region: CASSRRAGGHEQYF. CDR3 DNA: TGTGCCAGCTCACGTCGAGCGGGAGGACACGAGCAGTACTTC.

This clone was found once. The CDR3 region has the DNA TGTGCCAGCAGCCCCCGGGACTTTCCAGATACGCAGTATTTT. Encoded protein: CASSPRDFPDTQYF. The genes are TRBV11-2 and TRBJ2-3, with a possible D match to TRBD2 (6 bases). The germline V gene has CDR1 SGHAT and CDR2 FQNNGV. The CDR3 covers 14 residues. V dropped 5 bases and J dropped 4 bases, with 13 bases sitting between them.

This rearrangement joins TRBV5-1 to TRBJ2-7, with 8 positions matching TRBD1. The CDR3 contains 16 residues. Germline CDR1 SGHRS, CDR2 YFSETQ. Unmatched junction bases numbered 12, after V lost 3 bases and J lost 4 bases. CDR3 nucleotide sequence: TGCGCCAGCAGCTCACCGACAGGGGCCCTCCAGTACGAGCAGTACTTC. It codes for CASSSPTGALQYEQYF.

The chain joins TRBV6-5 to TRBJ1-3, with D possibly TRBD1 on 6 matching bases. The CDR3 runs 14 residues. Germline lookup yields CDR1 MNHEY and CDR2 SVGAGI. V dropped 5 bases and J dropped 4 bases, with 12 bases sitting between them. The CDR3 region has the DNA TGTGCCAGCAGTCTGGGCAGGGGCGGAAACACCATATATTTT. Encoded protein: CASSLGRGGNTIYF.

This clone has only a few counts. The chain has TRBV5-4 and TRBJ2-1; unclear D gene. The CDR3 contains 13 residues. CDR1 is SGHNT, CDR2 YYREEE, per germline (reference sequence). V shed 4 bases and J shed 11 bases, with 16 bases lying between them. CDR3 coding DNA: TGTGCCAGCAGCACCGAGTACTTTGGTAAGCAGTTCTTC. Protein sequence: CASSTEYFGKQFF.

The rearrangement links TRBV4-2 to TRBJ2-7; D ambiguous. The germline V gene has CDR1 LGHNA and CDR2 YNFKEQ. V lost 3 bases and J lost 0, with 9 bases in between. The CDR3 totals 14 residues. This CDR3 reads CASSHTRISYEQYF. The CDR3 DNA follows: TGTGCCAGCAGCCATACTCGAATCTCCTACGAGCAGTACTTC.

The chain recombines TRBV6-2 or TRBV6-3 with TRBJ2-5; 12 bases are a match to TRBD2. The V segment lost 6 bases and the J segment 5 bases; nucleotides outside the gene matches: 7. Per germline, CDR1 MNHEY and CDR2 SVGEGT. The CDR3 loop spans 15 amino acids. The CDR3 loop reads CASSIGTSGSETQYF. CDR3 bases: TGTGCCAGCAGCATCGGGACTAGCGGGTCGGAGACCCAGTACTTC.

The V and J genes are TRBV9 and TRBJ2-6, with 7 positions matching TRBD1. This CDR3 has 17 amino acids. CDR1 and CDR2 from the germline V gene are SGDLS and YYNGEE. Unmatched junction bases numbered 6, after V lost 1 base and J lost 2 bases. The CDR3: CASSVSPGGAGANVLTF. The CDR3 DNA reads TGTGCCAGCAGCGTATCCCCAGGGGGAGCTGGGGCCAACGTCCTGACTTTC. Complete variable domain (other parts from reference TRBV9 and TRBJ2-6): DSGVTQTPKHLITATGQRVTLRCSPRSGDLSVYWYQQSLDQGLQFLIQYYNGEERAKGNILERFSAQQFPDLHSELNLSSLELGDSALYFCASSVSPGGAGANVLTFGAGSRLTVL.

The chain carries TRBV25-1 and TRBJ2-5, with D perhaps matching TRBD2 (6 bases). V was cut by 3 bases and J by 4 bases, with 12 bases left in between. The CDR3 sequence is 14 residues long. Germline V CDR1 and CDR2: MGHDK, SYGVNS. CDR3 sequence reads: CASSESRLVETQYF. CDR3 bases: TGTGCCAGCAGTGAGTCCCGACTAGTAGAGACCCAGTACTTC.

V gene TRBV6-1 combines with J gene TRBJ2-7, with D unclear. The length of the CDR3 is 14 residues. CDR1 is MNHNS and CDR2 is SASEGT in the germline V gene. V dropped 2 bases and J dropped 0 bases, with 8 bases sitting between them. This CDR3 is CASSEWLRSYEQYF. The CDR3 DNA reads as TGTGCCAGCAGTGAATGGCTCCGCTCCTACGAGCAGTACTTC.